By its share, the clone carrying this T cell receptor beta chain is medium-sized. Per sample, 600 ng of bulk tumor genomic DNA was the template used. Several biopsies per primary tumor, spaced far apart, were taken during surgery. It was patients with untreated, newly diagnosed non-small cell lung cancer who underwent curative surgery. The data are from a study of immune heterogeneity within non-small cell lung tumors. V was cut by 7 bases and J by 9 bases, with 16 bases left in between. CDR1 and CDR2 (germline): SNHLY, FYNNEI. The CDR3 contains 14 residues. TCR beta CDR3 amplification used multiplex PCR with 32 V and 13 J primers. MiXCR was run by TCRdb on the multiplex PCR reads, yielding one entry per CDR3 protein. The table has about 6,100 distinct CDR3 sequences, about 20% seen once.

Input material: lung tumor tissue. The chain combines TRBV2 with TRBJ1-6; D is perhaps TRBD1 (6 bases). This clonotype was obtained from a female donor with non-small cell lung cancer. The CDR3 nucleotides are TGTGCCAGCAACCCGGGACATCTGGGTTCACCCCTCCACTTT. It is translated as CASNPGHLGSPLHF.